One sample yielded the 3 T cell receptor beta chains listed below, sequenced in a study of blood T cell repertoires in COVID-19. Method: immunoSEQ multiplex PCR; TCRdb's copy keeps in-frame clones and lacks some. The sample holds almost 350,000 clones; roughly 90% are singletons and the top ten take 0.95% to 1.1%. Sequencing was done on a sample of PBMCs or T cells enriched from blood (not recorded which). The source is a woman aged 30 to 39 who had been exposed to COVID-19.

The genes are TRBV3-1 (or the pseudogene TRBV3-2) and TRBJ2-7; TRBD2 is a possible D gene (5 bases). V lost 1 base, J lost 0 bases, and 13 bases lay in between. The CDR3 contains 16 residues. From germline, CDR1 is LGHDT and CDR2 YNNKEL (reference sequence). The CDR3 is CASSQGRSGSSYEQYF. Here the CDR3 DNA reads TGTGCCAGCAGCCAAGGTAGGAGCGGCAGCTCCTACGAGCAGTACTTC.

V gene TRBV27 combines with J gene TRBJ2-1; 7 bases fit TRBD2. The CDR3 totals 17 residues. Losses at the gene ends were 2 bases for V and 2 bases for J; bases not matched to a gene: 9. CDR1 MNHEY and CDR2 SMNVEV come from the germline V gene (reference sequence). CDR3 region: CASSLGASGFTYNEQFF. CDR3 sequence (DNA): TGTGCCAGCAGTTTAGGGGCTAGCGGATTTACCTACAATGAGCAGTTCTTC.

Remarks on this clone: Other nucleotide sequences in the sample specify the same CDR3. J is TRBJ1-5 and V is TRBV19; 8 bases fit TRBD1. Germline trimming cut 5 bases from V and 4 bases from J; bases unmatched to any gene: 1. CDR3 length equals 13 residues. CDR1 LNHDA and CDR2 SQIVND come from the germline V gene (reference sequence). The CDR3 DNA reads as TGTGCCAGTAGTCGACAGGGGAATCAGCCCCAGCATTTT. Protein sequence: CASSRQGNQPQHF.